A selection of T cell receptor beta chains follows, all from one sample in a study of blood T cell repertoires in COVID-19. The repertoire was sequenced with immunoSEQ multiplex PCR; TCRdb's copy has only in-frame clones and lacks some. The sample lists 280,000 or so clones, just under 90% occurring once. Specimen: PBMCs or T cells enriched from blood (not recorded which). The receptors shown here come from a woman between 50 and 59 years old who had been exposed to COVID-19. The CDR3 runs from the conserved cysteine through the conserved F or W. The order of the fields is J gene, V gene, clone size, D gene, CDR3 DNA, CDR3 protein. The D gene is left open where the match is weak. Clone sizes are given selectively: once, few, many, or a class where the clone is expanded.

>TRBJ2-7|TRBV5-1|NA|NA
TGCGCCAGCAGCCCAACAGGGTCCTACGAGCAGTACTTC
CASSPTGSYEQYF
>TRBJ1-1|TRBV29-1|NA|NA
TGCAGCGTTGCGGGGCAGGGGTTTGCTGAAGCTTTCTTT
CSVAGQGFAEAFF
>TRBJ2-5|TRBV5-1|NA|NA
TGCGCCAGCAGGGAAACGGGGGGCCGCCAAGAGACCCAGTACTTC
CASRETGGRQETQYF
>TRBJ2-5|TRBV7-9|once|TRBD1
TGTGCCAGCAGCTCGGGACAGGGGGTAGATCGAGAGACCCAGTACTTC
CASSSGQGVDRETQYF
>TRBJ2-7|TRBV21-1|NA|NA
TGTGCCAGCAGCAGCCGGGACAGGTTTATTGGTTTCTACGAGCAGTACTTC
CASSSRDRFIGFYEQYF
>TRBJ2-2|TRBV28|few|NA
TGTGCCAGCACTATGACAGAGACCACCGGGGAGCTGTTTTTT
CASTMTETTGELFF
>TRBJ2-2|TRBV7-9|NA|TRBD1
TGTGCCAGCAGCCTACAGGGGACGACGAACACCGGGGAGCTGTTTTTT
CASSLQGTTNTGELFF
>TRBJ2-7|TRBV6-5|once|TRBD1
TGTGCCAGCAGCCGACACCGGGACAGCTCCTACGAGCAGTACTTC
CASSRHRDSSYEQYF
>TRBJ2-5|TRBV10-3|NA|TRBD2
TGTGCCATCAGTGACCCTAGCGGTGCACAAGAGACCCAGTACTTC
CAISDPSGAQETQYF
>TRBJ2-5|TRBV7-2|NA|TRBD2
TGTGCCAGCAGCGCAAGGACTAGTGGGGTTTTCTCGGAGACCCAGTACTTC
CASSARTSGVFSETQYF
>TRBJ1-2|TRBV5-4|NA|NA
TGTGCCAGCAGCTTCAAGGACAGATACTATGGCTACACCTTC
CASSFKDRYYGYTF
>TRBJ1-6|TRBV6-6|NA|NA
TGTGCCAGCAGTTACTCGAATCCAGTGAATTCACCCCTCCACTTT
CASSYSNPVNSPLHF
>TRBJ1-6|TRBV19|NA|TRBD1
TGTGCCAGTAGTATATTTGTGACGGAGGGACAGGGCCATAATTCACCCCTCCACTTT
CASSIFVTEGQGHNSPLHF
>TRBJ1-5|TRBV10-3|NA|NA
TGTGCCACCTCTGGGCAGGGAGGGAATCAGCCCCAGCATTTT
CATSGQGGNQPQHF
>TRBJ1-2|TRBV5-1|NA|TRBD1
TGCGCCAGCAGCCCCGACAGGGGGGTCGGTTATGGCTACACCTTC
CASSPDRGVGYGYTF
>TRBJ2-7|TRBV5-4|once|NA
TGTGCCAGCAGCCCCGCATCAGGGGTGGCCTACGAGCAGTACTTC
CASSPASGVAYEQYF
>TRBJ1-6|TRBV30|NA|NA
TGTGCCTGGAGATTCCAAAATTCACCCCTCCACTTT
CAWRFQNSPLHF
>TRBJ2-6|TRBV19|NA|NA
TGTGCCAGTAGTATAGCTCGCTCTGGGGCCAACGTCCTGACTTTC
CASSIARSGANVLTF
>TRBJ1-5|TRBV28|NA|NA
TGTGCCAGCAGCCCTCCCTGGTCACTCTACAATCAGCCCCAGCATTTT
CASSPPWSLYNQPQHF
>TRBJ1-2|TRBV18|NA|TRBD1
TGTGCCAGCTCACCACTTTCCCCCGGGACAGGGGGCTGCTATGGCTACACCTTC
CASSPLSPGTGGCYGYTF
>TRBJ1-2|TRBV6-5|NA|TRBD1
TGTGCCAGCAGGGCCCGGGACAGGGAACGTGGCTACACCTTC
CASRARDRERGYTF
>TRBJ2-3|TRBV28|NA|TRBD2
TGTGCCAGCAGTACCCGGACTAGCGGGTCCACAGATACGCAGTATTTT
CASSTRTSGSTDTQYF
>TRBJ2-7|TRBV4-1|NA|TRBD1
TGCGCCAGCAGCCACGGACAGGGTTCGACCTACGAGCAGTACTTC
CASSHGQGSTYEQYF
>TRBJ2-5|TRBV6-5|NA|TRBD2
TGTGCCAGCAGTTCGACTAGCGGGGGAGAGACCCAGTACTTC
CASSSTSGGETQYF
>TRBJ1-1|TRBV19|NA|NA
TGTGCCAGCAAGGATACAGGGCTTGGTGGGACTGAAGCTTTCTTT
CASKDTGLGGTEAFF
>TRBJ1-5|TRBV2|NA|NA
TGTGCCAGCAGGACACCAATTGGCAATCAGCCCCAGCATTTT
CASRTPIGNQPQHF
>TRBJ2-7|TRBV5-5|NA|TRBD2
TGTGCCAGCAGCTTGGAAGGTGGAGCGGGGGGCTCCTACGAGCAGTACTTC
CASSLEGGAGGSYEQYF
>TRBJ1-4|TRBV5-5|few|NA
TGTGCCAGCAGCCTCCTACAGGGAATGAATGAAAAACTGTTTTTT
CASSLLQGMNEKLFF
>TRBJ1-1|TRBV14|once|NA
TGTGCCAGCAGCCCTGAATCCGGGACTCTGAGTGAAGCTTTCTTT
CASSPESGTLSEAFF
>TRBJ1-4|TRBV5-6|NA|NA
TGTGCCAGCAGCTTGGGGACAGCAGCTAATGAAAAACTGTTTTTT
CASSLGTAANEKLFF
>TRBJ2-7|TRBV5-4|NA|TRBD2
TGTGCCACCACCGGGGGGCGGGGGGCCTCCTACGAGCAGTACTTC
CATTGGRGASYEQYF
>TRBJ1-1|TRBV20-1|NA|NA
TGCAGTGTCGATGGGCTCACTGAAGCTTTCTTT
CSVDGLTEAFF
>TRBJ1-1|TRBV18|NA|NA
TGTGCCAGCTCACCACCGGGGGGGAACACTGAAGCTTTCTTT
CASSPPGGNTEAFF
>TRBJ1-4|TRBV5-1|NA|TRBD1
TGCGCGGCAGAGGAAAGGGGGCAGGATGAAAAACTGTTTTTT
CAAEERGQDEKLFF
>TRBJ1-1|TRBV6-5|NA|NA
TGTGCCAGCAGCTCAGGGTACACTGAAGCTTTCTTT
CASSSGYTEAFF